This T cell receptor (beta chain) appears in the sequencing data of a study of blood T cell repertoires in COVID-19. The CDR3 spans 17 residues. Germline values: CDR1 LNHDA, CDR2 SQIVND (reference sequence). Trimming took 3 bases from V and 0 from J, leaving 17 bases between them. As processed by the authors: From reference gene primer amplification, estimates of nucleated cell counts were derived. The assay was immunoSEQ multiplex PCR, and TCRdb's table has in-frame clones only and misses some. The DNA was the basis for D and trimming; V, J and clone size are from that table. Of 200,000 to 250,000 clones in the sample, over 80% were seen once.

The sequence derives from a man aged 30 to 45 who had recovered from COVID-19. The chain uses TRBV19 and TRBJ1-1; D gene ambiguous. The sample comprised peripheral blood. CDR3 loop: CASSIYPGSAMNTEAFF. The CDR3 nucleotides are TGTGCCAGTAGTATCTACCCAGGATCAGCCATGAACACTGAAGCTTTCTTT.